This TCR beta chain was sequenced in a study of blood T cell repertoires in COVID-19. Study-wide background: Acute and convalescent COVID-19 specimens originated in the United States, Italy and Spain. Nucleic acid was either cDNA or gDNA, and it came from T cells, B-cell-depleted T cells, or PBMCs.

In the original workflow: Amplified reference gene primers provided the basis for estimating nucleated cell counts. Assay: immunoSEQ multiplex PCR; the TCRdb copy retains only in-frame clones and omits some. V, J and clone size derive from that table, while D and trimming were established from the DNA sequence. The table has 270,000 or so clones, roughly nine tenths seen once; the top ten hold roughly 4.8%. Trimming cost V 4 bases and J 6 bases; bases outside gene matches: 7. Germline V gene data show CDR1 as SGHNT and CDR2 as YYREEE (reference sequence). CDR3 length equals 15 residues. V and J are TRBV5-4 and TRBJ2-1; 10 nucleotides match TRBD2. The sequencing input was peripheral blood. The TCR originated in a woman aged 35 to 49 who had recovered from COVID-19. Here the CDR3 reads CASSLLAGAGNEQFF. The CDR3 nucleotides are TGTGCCAGCAGCCTGCTAGCGGGAGCGGGCAATGAGCAGTTCTTC.